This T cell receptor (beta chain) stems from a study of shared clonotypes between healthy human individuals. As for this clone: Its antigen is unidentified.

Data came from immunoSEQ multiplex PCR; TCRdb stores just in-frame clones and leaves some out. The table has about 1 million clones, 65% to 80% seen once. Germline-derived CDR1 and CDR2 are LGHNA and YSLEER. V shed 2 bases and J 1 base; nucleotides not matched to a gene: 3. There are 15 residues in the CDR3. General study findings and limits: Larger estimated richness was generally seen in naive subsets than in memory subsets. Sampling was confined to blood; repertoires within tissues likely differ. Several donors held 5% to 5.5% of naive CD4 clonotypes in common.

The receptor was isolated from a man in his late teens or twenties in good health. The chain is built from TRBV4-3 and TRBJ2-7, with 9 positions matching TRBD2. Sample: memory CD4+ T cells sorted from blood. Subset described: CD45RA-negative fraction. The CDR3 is CASSQSAGGSYEQYF. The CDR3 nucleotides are TGCGCCAGCAGCCAATCGGCGGGAGGGTCCTACGAGCAGTACTTC.